The sequence of this T cell receptor beta chain was determined in a study of T cell changes during pregnancy in multiple sclerosis. The data were produced by immunoSEQ multiplex PCR, yet TCRdb's version contains in-frame clones alone and is incomplete. The sample has around 69,000 clones, around 93% seen once. This CDR3 has 12 amino acids. V gave up 5 bases and J gave up 4 bases, with 5 bases separating them. Germline loops: CDR1 KGHSH, CDR2 LQKENI. This chain joins TRBV18 and TRBJ2-2; D remains unclear. The sequencing here drew on peripheral blood, taken in the first trimester of pregnancy. The clonotype originates from a female donor with multiple sclerosis, enrolled in a pregnancy study. The CDR3 spells CASSTGTGELFF. The CDR3 DNA sequence: TGTGCCAGCTCAACCGGCACCGGGGAGCTGTTTTTT.